The 5 T cell receptor beta chains below come from one sample, sequenced in a study of metastatic and nonmetastatic thyroid tumors. Through MiXCR, TCRdb re-clonotyped the PCR reads. The sample gives about 16,000 clones, around a quarter of which show up once; around an eighth is in the top ten. No treatment of any kind had been given to any patient before thyroid surgery. Specimen: adjacent normal tissue. These receptors all come from a female donor with papillary thyroid cancer or a benign thyroid nodule (not recorded which). Some clones in this sample may be carry-over from other donors' samples.

This clone showed up just a few times. The chain is built from TRBV12-3 or TRBV12-4 and TRBJ2-2, with 11 bases lining up with TRBD2. The CDR3 contains 16 residues. Unmatched junction bases numbered 9, after V lost 6 bases and J lost 6 bases. CDR3 residues: CASRRTSGGPSGELFF. The CDR3 DNA sequence: TGTGCCAGCAGAAGAACTAGCGGGGGTCCTTCCGGGGAGCTGTTTTTT.

This clone has only a few counts. The chain is built from TRBV5-1 and TRBJ1-1; TRBD1 is a possible D gene (6 bases). Trimming shortened V by 0 bases and J by 1 base, and 19 bases separated the two germline ends. From germline, CDR1 is SGHRS and CDR2 YFSETQ. CDR3 size: 18 residues. Here the CDR3 reads CASSLATGPTLTNTEAFF. The CDR3 bases are TGCGCCAGCAGCTTGGCAACAGGGCCTACCCTAACGAACACTGAAGCTTTCTTT. Using reference TRBV5-1 and TRBJ1-1 for the parts outside the CDR3, the full variable domain is KAGVTQTPRYLIKTRGQQVTLSCSPISGHRSVSWYQQTPGQGLQFLFEYFSETQRNKGNFPGRFSGRQFSNSRSEMNVSTLELGDSALYLCASSLATGPTLTNTEAFFGQGTRLTVV.

This clone was seen a few times. The V and J genes are TRBV20-1 and TRBJ1-4, with TRBD1 as a possible D gene (5 bases). Germline V gene sequence: CDR1 DFQATT, CDR2 SNEGSKA (reference sequence). The germline V and J ends were trimmed by 0 bases and 10 bases, with 12 bases remaining between them. The CDR3 extends over 13 amino acids. CDR3: CSARDSGRTKLFF. The CDR3 coding sequence is TGCAGTGCTAGAGATTCGGGACGGACAAAACTGTTTTTT.

This clone was detected a few times. V usage is TRBV12-3 or TRBV12-4 and J usage is TRBJ2-2; 8 bases map to TRBD2. The V segment lost 7 bases and the J segment 6 bases; nucleotides outside the gene matches: 7. This CDR3 region has 14 residues. The CDR3 DNA reads TGTGCCAGCAAACCCTCGGGGGGGGCCGGGGAGCTGTTTTTT. The encoded protein is CASKPSGGAGELFF.

This clone was detected only a few times. The gene calls are TRBV9 and TRBJ2-7, with 12 positions matching TRBD2. The CDR3 extends over 17 amino acids. V shed 0 bases and J 4 bases; nucleotides not matched to a gene: 8. Germline V gives CDR1 SGDLS, CDR2 YYNGEE. The CDR3 DNA follows: TGTGCCAGCAGCGTAGGACTAGCGGGAGATCCGGGTTACGAGCAGTACTTC. Translation gives CASSVGLAGDPGYEQYF.